This T cell receptor beta chain stems from a study of T cell changes during pregnancy in multiple sclerosis. The CDR3 has 15 residues. Germline V gene lookup returns CDR1 SGHNT and CDR2 YYREEE (reference sequence). The ends lost 5 bases at V and 4 bases at J; junction bases unmatched: 10. Using immunoSEQ multiplex PCR, the repertoire was profiled, and TCRdb retains in-frame clones only, with some absent. The data hold tens of thousands of clones, with roughly 90% observed a single time. The chain links TRBV5-4 to TRBJ2-3; 7 nucleotides agree with TRBD2. The sequence was obtained from a female donor with multiple sclerosis, enrolled in a pregnancy study. This material consisted of peripheral blood, taken before pregnancy. This chain's CDR3 is CASRVGGGAADTQYF. CDR3 bases: TGTGCCAGCAGAGTGGGGGGGGGAGCGGCAGATACGCAGTATTTT. Full variable domain (remainder filled in from reference TRBV5-4 and TRBJ2-3): ETGVTQSPTHLIKTRGQQVTLRCSSQSGHNTVSWYQQALGQGPQFIFQYYREEENGRGNFPPRFSGLQFPNYSSELNVNALELDDSALYLCASRVGGGAADTQYFGPGTRLTVL.